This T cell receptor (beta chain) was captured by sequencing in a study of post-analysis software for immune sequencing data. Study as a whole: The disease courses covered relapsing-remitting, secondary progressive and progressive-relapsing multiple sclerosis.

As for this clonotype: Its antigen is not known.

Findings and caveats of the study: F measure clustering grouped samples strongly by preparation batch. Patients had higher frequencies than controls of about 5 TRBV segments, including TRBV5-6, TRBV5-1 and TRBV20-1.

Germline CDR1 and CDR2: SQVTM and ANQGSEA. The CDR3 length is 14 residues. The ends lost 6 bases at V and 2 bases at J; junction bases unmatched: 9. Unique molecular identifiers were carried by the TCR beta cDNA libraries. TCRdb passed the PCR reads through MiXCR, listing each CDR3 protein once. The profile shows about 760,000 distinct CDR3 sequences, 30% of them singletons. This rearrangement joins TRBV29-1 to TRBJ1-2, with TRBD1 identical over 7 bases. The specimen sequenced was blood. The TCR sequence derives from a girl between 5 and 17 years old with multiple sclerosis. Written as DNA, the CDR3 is TGCAGCGTGCTGGGACAGCCGATAAACTATGGCTACACCTTC. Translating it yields CSVLGQPINYGYTF.